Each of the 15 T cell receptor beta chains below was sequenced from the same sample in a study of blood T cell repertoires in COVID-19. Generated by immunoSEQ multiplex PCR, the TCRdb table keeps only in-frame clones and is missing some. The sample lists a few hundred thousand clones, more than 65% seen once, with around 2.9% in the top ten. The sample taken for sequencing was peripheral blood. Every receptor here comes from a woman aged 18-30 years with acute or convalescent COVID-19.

CDR3 region: CASGQTGQGAAYEQYF. The CDR3 DNA reads TGTGCTAGTGGTCAAACGGGACAGGGGGCGGCCTACGAGCAGTACTTC. This chain links TRBV12-5 with TRBJ2-7; 12 bases match TRBD1. The CDR3 runs to 16 residues. The V gene end was trimmed by 5 bases and the J gene end by 2 bases; junction bases not matched to a gene: 7. Per the germline V gene, CDR1 is LGHNT and CDR2 is FRNRAP.

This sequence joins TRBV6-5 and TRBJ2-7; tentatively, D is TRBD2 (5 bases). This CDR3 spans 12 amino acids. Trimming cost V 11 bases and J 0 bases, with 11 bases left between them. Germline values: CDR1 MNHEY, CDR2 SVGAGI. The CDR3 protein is CAAGVSSYEQYF. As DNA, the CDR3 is TGTGCCGCCGGGGTGAGCTCCTACGAGCAGTACTTC.

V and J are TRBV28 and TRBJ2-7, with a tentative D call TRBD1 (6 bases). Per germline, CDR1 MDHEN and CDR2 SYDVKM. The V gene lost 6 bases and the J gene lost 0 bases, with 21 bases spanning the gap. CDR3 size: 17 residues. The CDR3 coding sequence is TGTGCCAGCAGCTTAGCCTTACAGGGTCCCAGCTCCTACGAGCAGTACTTC. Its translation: CASSLALQGPSSYEQYF.

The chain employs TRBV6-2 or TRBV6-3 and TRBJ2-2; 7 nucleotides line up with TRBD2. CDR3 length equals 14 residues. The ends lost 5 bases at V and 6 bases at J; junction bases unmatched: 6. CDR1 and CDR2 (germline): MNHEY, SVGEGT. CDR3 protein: CASSRDTSAGELFF. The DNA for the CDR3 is TGTGCCAGCAGTCGCGACACTAGCGCCGGGGAGCTGTTTTTT.

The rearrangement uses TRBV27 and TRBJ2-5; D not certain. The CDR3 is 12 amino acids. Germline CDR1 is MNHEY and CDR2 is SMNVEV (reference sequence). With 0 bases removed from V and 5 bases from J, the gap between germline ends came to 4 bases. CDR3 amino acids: CASSLSGETQYF. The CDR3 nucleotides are TGTGCCAGCAGTTTATCCGGGGAGACCCAGTACTTC.

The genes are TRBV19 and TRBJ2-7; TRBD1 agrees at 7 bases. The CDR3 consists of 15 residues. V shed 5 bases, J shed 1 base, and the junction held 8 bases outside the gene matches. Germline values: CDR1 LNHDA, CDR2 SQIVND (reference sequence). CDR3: CASSSIGTESYEQYF. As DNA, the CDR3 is TGTGCCAGTAGTTCCATCGGGACAGAGTCCTACGAGCAGTACTTC.

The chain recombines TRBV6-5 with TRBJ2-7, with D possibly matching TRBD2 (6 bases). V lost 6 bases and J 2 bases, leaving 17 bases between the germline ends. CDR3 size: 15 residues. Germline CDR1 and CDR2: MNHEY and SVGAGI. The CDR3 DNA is TGTGCCAGCAGGCCTGACCTTAGCGGTACCTACGAGCAGTACTTC. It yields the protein CASRPDLSGTYEQYF.

The CDR3 loop reads CASSAQVASYIPKNIQYF. The CDR3 DNA is TGTGCCAGCAGCGCCCAGGTCGCATCTTACATTCCCAAAAACATTCAGTACTTC. V and J are TRBV9 and TRBJ2-4, with D hard to call. Germline V CDR1 and CDR2: SGDLS, YYNGEE. This CDR3 comprises 18 residues. Trimming took 3 bases from V and 2 from J, leaving 21 bases between them.

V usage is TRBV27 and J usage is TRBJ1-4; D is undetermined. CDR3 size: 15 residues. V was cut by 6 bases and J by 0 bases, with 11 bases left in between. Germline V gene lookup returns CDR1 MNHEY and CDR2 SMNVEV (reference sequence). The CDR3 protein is CASSNRIATNEKLFF. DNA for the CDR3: TGTGCCAGCAGCAACAGAATTGCAACTAATGAAAAACTGTTTTTT.

The CDR3 loop reads CASSPPTGYANYGYTF. Here the CDR3 DNA reads TGTGCCAGCTCACCACCCACAGGCTACGCTAACTATGGCTACACCTTC. J is TRBJ1-2 and V is TRBV18, with D perhaps TRBD1 (5 bases). Trimming stripped 0 bases from V and 0 bases from J, with 11 bases between. The germline V gene encodes CDR1 KGHSH and CDR2 LQKENI. This CDR3 is 16 amino acids long.

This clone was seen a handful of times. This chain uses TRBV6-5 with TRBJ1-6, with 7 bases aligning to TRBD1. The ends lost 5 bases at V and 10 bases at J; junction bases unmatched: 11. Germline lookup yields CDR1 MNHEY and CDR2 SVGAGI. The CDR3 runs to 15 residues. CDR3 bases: TGTGCCAGCAGTACCTCCGGGACAGCTAAATCACCCCTCCACTTT. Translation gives CASSTSGTAKSPLHF.

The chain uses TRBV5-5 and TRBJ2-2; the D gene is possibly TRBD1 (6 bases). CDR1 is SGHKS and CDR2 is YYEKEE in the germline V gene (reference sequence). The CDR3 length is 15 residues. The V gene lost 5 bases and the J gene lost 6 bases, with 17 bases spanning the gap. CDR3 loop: CASSPGTPVAGELFF. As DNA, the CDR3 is TGTGCCAGCAGTCCCGGGACACCCGTCGCCGGGGAGCTGTTTTTT.

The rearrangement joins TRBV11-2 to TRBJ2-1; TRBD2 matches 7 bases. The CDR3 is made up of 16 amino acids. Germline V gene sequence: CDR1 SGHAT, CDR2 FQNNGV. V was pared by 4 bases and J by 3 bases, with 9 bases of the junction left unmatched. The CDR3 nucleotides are TGTGCCAGCAGCTACTCCGCGGGAGTCATCTACAATGAGCAGTTCTTC. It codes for CASSYSAGVIYNEQFF. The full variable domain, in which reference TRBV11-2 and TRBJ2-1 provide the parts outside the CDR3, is EAGVAQSPRYKIIEKRQSVAFWCNPISGHATLYWYQQILGQGPKLLIQFQNNGVVDDSQLPKDRFSAERLKGVDSTLKIQPAKLEDSAVYLCASSYSAGVIYNEQFFGPGTRLTVL.

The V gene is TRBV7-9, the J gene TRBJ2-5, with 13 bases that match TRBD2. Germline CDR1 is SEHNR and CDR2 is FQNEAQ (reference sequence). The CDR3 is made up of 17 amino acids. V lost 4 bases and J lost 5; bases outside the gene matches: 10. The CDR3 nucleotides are TGTGCCAGCAGCTCCCGACTAGCGGGAGGATTCCGGGAGACCCAGTACTTC. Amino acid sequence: CASSSRLAGGFRETQYF.

The CDR3 spells CASSELSLAGARGNQPQHF. Written as DNA, the CDR3 is TGTGCCAGCAGTGAATTATCGCTGGCGGGGGCGAGGGGCAATCAGCCCCAGCATTTT. The chain uses TRBV6-1 and TRBJ1-5; D perhaps matches TRBD1 (6 bases). CDR1 MNHNS and CDR2 SASEGT come from the germline V gene. Trimming took off 2 bases at V and 2 bases at J, with 22 bases between the two ends. CDR3 length equals 19 residues.